Shown below are 31 T cell receptor beta chains from a single sample sequenced in a study of blood T cell repertoires in COVID-19. TCRdb's copy holds only in-frame clones and misses some; the assay was immunoSEQ multiplex PCR. Among just over 80,000 clones listed, around 89% were seen once. The sequenced sample was PBMCs or T cells enriched from blood (not recorded which). All receptors come from a woman aged 50 to 60 with acute COVID-19.

This clone is a singleton in its sample. This chain joins TRBV5-4 and TRBJ2-1, with 7 bases lining up with TRBD2. V was pared by 0 bases and J by 11 bases, with 5 bases of the junction left unmatched. Germline loops: CDR1 SGHNT, CDR2 YYREEE (reference sequence). This CDR3 region has 13 residues. The CDR3 region has the DNA TGTGCCAGCAGCTTGGAACTAGCGTTCAAGCAGTTCTTC. It codes for CASSLELAFKQFF.

The chain recombines TRBV4-2 with TRBJ2-3, with D maybe TRBD2 (6 bases). This CDR3 is built from 15 residues. Germline V gene data show CDR1 as LGHNA and CDR2 as YNFKEQ. Trimming pared 0 bases from V and 5 bases from J, leaving 12 bases between. In nucleotides, the CDR3 is TGTGCCAGCAGCCAAGAGTGGCAGGAGGGAGATACGCAGTATTTT. Translating it yields CASSQEWQEGDTQYF.

The chain links TRBV7-7 to TRBJ2-3; 7 nucleotides line up with TRBD1. Germline V gives CDR1 SSHAT, CDR2 FNYEAQ (reference sequence). The V and J ends lost 1 base and 0 bases, in that order; junction bases with no gene match: 1. This CDR3 is 15 amino acids long. Here the CDR3 DNA reads TGTGCCAGCAGCTTAGGGGACAGTAGCACAGATACGCAGTATTTT. It is translated as CASSLGDSSTDTQYF.

The gene calls are TRBV11-3 and TRBJ2-2, with 13 nucleotides matching TRBD2. V shed 5 bases and J 6 bases; nucleotides not matched to a gene: 9. Looked up from germline, CDR1 is SGHNT and CDR2 is YENEEA. There are 17 residues in the CDR3. The DNA for the CDR3 is TGTGCCAGCAGCCACCCTCGAGGACTAGCGGGAGCCGGGGAGCTGTTTTTT. The encoded protein is CASSHPRGLAGAGELFF.

V is TRBV27 and J is TRBJ1-5; unclear D gene. Between the trimmed V and J ends, which lost 6 bases and 6 bases, there was a span of 15 bases. This CDR3 has 14 residues. Germline V gives CDR1 MNHEY, CDR2 SMNVEV (reference sequence). CDR3 amino acids: CASSWTPGSQPQHF. CDR3 sequence (DNA): TGTGCCAGCAGCTGGACCCCCGGGAGTCAGCCCCAGCATTTT.

A remark on this clone: An end of the junction does not agree with germline; a read error may underlie this. The rearrangement uses TRBV30 and TRBJ1-2; TRBD1 is a possible D gene (5 bases). Germline assignment: CDR1 GTSNPN and CDR2 SVGIG (reference sequence). The CDR3 is made up of 11 amino acids. CDR3: CAWSVQVGRSF. The CDR3 DNA is TGTGCCTGGAGTGTACAGGTTGGCAGGTCCTTC.

The chain employs TRBV7-3 and TRBJ2-1; perhaps TRBD2 as D (5 bases). The length of the CDR3 is 15 residues. Trimming left V 5 bases short and J 8 bases short, with 19 bases between. Germline CDR1 SGHTA, CDR2 FQGTGA. For the CDR3, the DNA is TGTGCCAGCAGCCTATTGGACTTGGCGATCGATGAGCAGTTCTTC. Translation gives CASSLLDLAIDEQFF.

The V and J genes are TRBV7-8 and TRBJ1-4; TRBD1 aligns across 8 bases. With 1 base clipped from V and 5 bases from J, the junction kept 3 bases outside the gene matches. The CDR3 extends over 15 amino acids. Germline V gene lookup returns CDR1 SGHVS and CDR2 FQNEAQ. In DNA form, the CDR3 reads TGTGCCAGCAGCTTAGTCGGGACAGGAAATGAAAAACTGTTTTTT. Translation gives CASSLVGTGNEKLFF.

This chain connects TRBV21-1 to TRBJ1-5; no DNA check was done on the table's D call, TRBD1. TRBV21-1 is marked as a pseudogene. The CDR3 loop spans 15 amino acids. The CDR3 nucleotides are TGTGCCAGCAGCACTCCGACAGGGTTTAATCAGCCCCAGCATTTT. It is translated as CASSTPTGFNQPQHF.

As DNA, the CDR3 is TGTGCCACCAGCAGAGATCCGGGACTAGCGGGAGCCATTCAGTACTTC. Encoded protein: CATSRDPGLAGAIQYF. The genes are TRBV15 and TRBJ2-4; 14 nucleotides align to TRBD2. V gave up 0 bases and J gave up 9 bases; unmatched junction bases: 4. The CDR3 consists of 16 residues. The germline V gene has CDR1 LNHNV and CDR2 YYDKDF (reference sequence).

V gene TRBV23-1 combines with J gene TRBJ1-2; maybe TRBD1 (6 bases). TRBV23-1 is given ORF status, its function remaining uncertain. V was shortened by 0 bases and J by 2 bases, with 16 bases between the two germline ends. This CDR3 spans 17 amino acids. As DNA, the CDR3 is TGCGCCAGCAGTCAATCGTCGGTAAGCAGGGGCAACTATGGCTACACCTTC. Protein sequence: CASSQSSVSRGNYGYTF.

The rearrangement joins TRBV6-5 to TRBJ2-5, with D perhaps matching TRBD2 (7 bases). V lost 7 bases and J lost 4, with 16 bases in between. Germline CDR1 and CDR2: MNHEY and SVGAGI. The CDR3 runs 14 residues. The CDR3: CASTIGGGRETQYF. CDR3 in DNA: TGTGCCAGCACCATTGGGGGCGGGAGAGAGACCCAGTACTTC.

The genes are TRBV30 and TRBJ1-3; D is perhaps TRBD1 (5 bases). The CDR3 contains 17 residues. Trimming removed 2 bases at V and 0 bases at J, with 17 bases between. Germline V gene data show CDR1 as GTSNPN and CDR2 as SVGIG (reference sequence). The CDR3 sequence is CAWSLGHNLRSGNTIYF. The CDR3 region has the DNA TGTGCCTGGAGTTTGGGGCACAATCTTCGCTCTGGAAACACCATATATTTT.

V and J are TRBV24-1 and TRBJ2-7; D is undetermined. The CDR3 runs 16 residues. Deletions cut 9 bases from V and 3 bases from J, with 23 bases between. CDR1 is KGHDR and CDR2 is SFDVKD in the germline V gene. CDR3 sequence reads: CATRYGRPQLFYEQYF. CDR3 DNA: TGTGCCACCCGTTACGGCAGGCCCCAATTATTCTACGAGCAGTACTTC.

The rearrangement uses TRBV5-4 and TRBJ1-1, with D unresolved. Trimming cost V 4 bases and J 3 bases, with 13 bases left between them. CDR3 length: 14 amino acids. Germline V gene data show CDR1 as SGHNT and CDR2 as YYREEE (reference sequence). CDR3 region: CASSRQLGDTEAFF. The CDR3 region has the DNA TGTGCCAGCAGCAGACAACTGGGCGACACTGAAGCTTTCTTT.

The chain has TRBV6-4 and TRBJ2-1, with TRBD2 identical over 11 bases. Unmatched junction bases numbered 12, after V lost 6 bases and J lost 8 bases. The CDR3 length is 16 residues. CDR1 is MRHNA, CDR2 SNTAGT, per germline. CDR3 amino acids: CASSTLLAGGVDEQFF. The CDR3 DNA follows: TGTGCCAGCAGCACGCTTCTAGCGGGAGGTGTGGATGAGCAGTTCTTC.

The table lists this clone with a count of one. V gene TRBV30 combines with J gene TRBJ2-7; TRBD1 aligns across 7 bases. V lost 4 bases, J lost 2 bases, and 2 bases stayed unmatched. The germline gives CDR1 GTSNPN, CDR2 SVGIG (reference sequence). The CDR3 has 12 residues. CDR3: CAWTGQAYEQYF. The DNA of the CDR3 is TGTGCCTGGACAGGACAGGCCTACGAGCAGTACTTC.

This chain links TRBV30 with TRBJ2-3; the D gene is possibly TRBD2 (5 bases). The CDR3 contains 15 residues. V lost 2 bases and J lost 3, with 15 bases in between. CDR1 is GTSNPN and CDR2 is SVGIG in the germline V gene (reference sequence). The CDR3 here is CAWSRTGVVTDTQYF. The CDR3 DNA reads as TGTGCCTGGAGTCGTACCGGGGTGGTGACAGATACGCAGTATTTT.

The gene calls are TRBV5-6 and TRBJ2-7; D remains unclear. V lost 2 bases and J 7 bases, leaving 16 bases between the germline ends. Germline V gene data show CDR1 as SGHDT and CDR2 as YYEEEE. The CDR3 is 14 amino acids. The CDR3 sequence: CASSLGPESREQYF. As DNA, the CDR3 is TGTGCCAGCAGCTTAGGCCCTGAATCGCGGGAGCAGTACTTC.

V and J are TRBV3-1 (or the pseudogene TRBV3-2) and TRBJ2-1; TRBD2 agrees at 8 bases. J gave up 6 bases and V 1 base, and 8 bases lay outside the gene matches. The CDR3 extends over 16 amino acids. The germline CDR1 and CDR2 sequences are LGHDT and YNNKEL (reference sequence). This CDR3 reads CASSQVLTSGSNEQFF. Written as DNA, the CDR3 is TGTGCCAGCAGCCAAGTCTTAACTAGCGGCAGCAATGAGCAGTTCTTC.

The chain recombines TRBV27 with TRBJ1-4; 9 positions match TRBD1. Germline assignment: CDR1 MNHEY and CDR2 SMNVEV (reference sequence). The CDR3 runs to 14 residues. Losses at the gene ends were 5 bases for V and 4 bases for J; bases not matched to a gene: 2. In DNA form, the CDR3 reads TGTGCCAGCAGTAAGACAGGGGGTAATGAAAAACTGTTTTTT. Its translation: CASSKTGGNEKLFF. Based on the CDR3 plus reference TRBV27 and TRBJ1-4, the full variable domain is EAQVTQNPRYLITVTGKKLTVTCSQNMNHEYMSWYRQDPGLGLRQIYYSMNVEVTDKGDVPEGYKVSRKEKRNFPLILESPSPNQTSLYFCASSKTGGNEKLFFGSGTQLSVL.

The chain recombines TRBV6-2 or TRBV6-3 with TRBJ2-2; D is unresolved. V shed 6 bases and J shed 5 bases, with 7 bases lying between them. Germline V gene data show CDR1 as MNHEY and CDR2 as SVGEGT. The CDR3 contains 12 residues. The CDR3 DNA follows: TGTGCCAGCAGCCCCCATACCGGGGAGCTGTTTTTT. Translated, it gives CASSPHTGELFF.

V gene TRBV30 combines with J gene TRBJ2-1; D may be TRBD1 (6 bases). Germline V lookup: CDR1 GTSNPN, CDR2 SVGIG (reference sequence). Trimming removed 0 bases from V and 4 bases from J, with 13 bases in between. The CDR3 is 15 residues long. Here the CDR3 reads CAWSVLGARYNEQFF. The CDR3, as DNA: TGTGCCTGGAGTGTACTGGGGGCGAGGTACAATGAGCAGTTCTTC.

The rearrangement joins TRBV4-1 to TRBJ1-1, with 8 bases matching TRBD1. The CDR3 consists of 15 residues. The germline gives CDR1 MGHRA, CDR2 YSYEKL. Trimming took 2 bases from V and 1 from J; bases not matched to a gene: 3. Written as DNA, the CDR3 is TGCGCCAGCAGCCAATCTGGACAGGGGAACACTGAAGCTTTCTTT. Protein product: CASSQSGQGNTEAFF.

The V gene is TRBV3-1 (or the pseudogene TRBV3-2), the J gene TRBJ1-2; D might be TRBD1 (6 bases). Germline V lookup: CDR1 LGHDT, CDR2 YNNKEL (reference sequence). Trimming removed 3 bases from V and 6 bases from J, with 11 bases in between. The CDR3 totals 13 residues. In DNA form, the CDR3 reads TGTGCCAGCAGCCATGAACAGGGTCATGGCTACACCTTC. Protein sequence: CASSHEQGHGYTF.

The gene calls are TRBV10-3 and TRBJ2-5; possibly TRBD1 for D (6 bases). The CDR3 totals 14 residues. CDR1 and CDR2 (germline): ENHRY, SYGVKD. V was cut by 6 bases and J by 1 base, with 12 bases left in between. CDR3 coding DNA: TGTGCCATCAGCGAATGGGACATCCAAGAGACCCAGTACTTC. Protein sequence: CAISEWDIQETQYF.

The chain has TRBV19 and TRBJ2-7; 9 bases agree with TRBD2. V trimming: 3 bases; J trimming: 2 bases; junction bases outside the gene matches: 5. CDR3 length: 15 amino acids. From germline, CDR1 is LNHDA and CDR2 SQIVND (reference sequence). CDR3 DNA: TGTGCCAGTAGTATTCGGAGCGGGAGGCCCTACGAGCAGTACTTC. It encodes CASSIRSGRPYEQYF.

This CDR3 reads CASSHLKWDRTSANNEQFF. The CDR3 coding sequence is TGTGCCAGCAGCCATCTAAAGTGGGACAGGACTAGCGCAAACAATGAGCAGTTCTTC. The rearrangement links TRBV7-8 to TRBJ2-1; perhaps TRBD2 as D (9 bases). The CDR3 sequence is 19 residues long. Between the trimmed V and J ends, which lost 5 bases and 5 bases, there was a span of 28 bases. Per the germline V gene, CDR1 is SGHVS and CDR2 is FQNEAQ.

The chain employs TRBV14 and TRBJ2-3; D may be TRBD2 (6 bases). Germline V gene sequence: CDR1 SGHDN, CDR2 FVKESK. Trimming removed 4 bases at V and 8 bases at J, with 7 bases between. The CDR3 consists of 11 residues. This CDR3 is CASSRGVTQYF. DNA of the CDR3: TGTGCCAGCAGCCGGGGGGTTACGCAGTATTTT. Based on the CDR3 plus reference TRBV14 and TRBJ2-3, the full variable domain is EAGVTQFPSHSVIEKGQTVTLRCDPISGHDNLYWYRRVMGKEIKFLLHFVKESKQDESGMPNNRFLAERTGGTYSTLKVQPAELEDSGVYFCASSRGVTQYFGPGTRLTVL.

The chain is built from TRBV5-4 and TRBJ2-7; the D is unclear. Per the germline V gene, CDR1 is SGHNT and CDR2 is YYREEE (reference sequence). The CDR3 sequence is 13 residues long. With 2 bases removed from V and 0 bases from J, the gap between germline ends came to 6 bases. The CDR3 region has the DNA TGTGCCAGCAGCTTTGGCAGCTCCTACGAGCAGTACTTC. Protein product: CASSFGSSYEQYF.

The genes are TRBV30 and TRBJ2-1; TRBD1 agrees at 8 bases. Germline values: CDR1 GTSNPN, CDR2 SVGIG (reference sequence). V lost 3 bases to trimming and J lost 10 bases; unmatched junction nucleotides: 5. The CDR3 sequence is 12 residues long. The DNA for the CDR3 is TGTGCCTGGAGCGCGGGACAGGAAGAGCAGTTCTTC. It encodes CAWSAGQEEQFF.